This T cell receptor beta chain was sequenced in a study of patients and donors after allogeneic stem cell transplantation. MiXCR, applied by TCRdb to the RT-PCR reads, yields one record per CDR3 protein. The table lists roughly 940,000 distinct CDR3 sequences, 18% of them singletons. CDR1 and CDR2 (germline): SGHRS, YFSETQ. CDR3 size: 15 residues. With 4 bases removed from V and 0 bases from J, the gap between germline ends came to 13 bases. The sequenced sample was blood, either unsorted or a sorted T cell fraction (not recorded which). This receptor was identified in a human donor who was either an allogeneic HSCT recipient or a stem cell or donor lymphocyte infusion donor (not recorded which). It is not recorded whose cells these are; they may come from a transplant donor. This sequence joins TRBV5-1 and TRBJ1-1, with D possibly matching TRBD1 (6 bases). The CDR3 DNA sequence: TGCGCCAGCAGCGGAGGAACAGGGTTGAACACTGAAGCTTTCTTT. Translating gives CASSGGTGLNTEAFF.